The clone carrying this T cell receptor (beta chain) showed up just a few times. In germline, CDR1 is KGHDR, CDR2 SFDVKD. This CDR3 is 16 amino acids long. The V segment lost 4 bases and the J segment 0 bases; nucleotides outside the gene matches: 3. The record originates from a study of blood T cell repertoires in COVID-19. Method: immunoSEQ multiplex PCR; TCRdb's copy keeps in-frame clones and lacks some. Of roughly 180,000 clones in the sample, roughly four fifths are singletons; the top ten hold about 10%. The chain is built from TRBV24-1 and TRBJ2-3, with 10 bases identical to TRBD2. Sequencing was done on a sample of PBMCs or T cells enriched from blood (not recorded which). This sequence was found in a man aged 35-49 years who had recovered from COVID-19. The CDR3 reads CATSDLGLASTDTQYF. The CDR3 coding sequence is TGTGCCACCAGTGACCTGGGACTAGCGAGCACAGATACGCAGTATTTT.